These 4 T cell receptor beta chains were sequenced from one sample in a study of T-cell memory formation after mild COVID-19. TCRdb re-called the 5' RACE reads through MiXCR, storing one row per CDR3 protein. The table has about 84,000 distinct CDR3 sequences, roughly 14% seen once. Source material: PBMCs or a T cell subset sorted from them (not recorded which). All receptors come from an adult woman who had mild COVID-19 (a few samples of this study predate the infection). Cell type and time point are not known.

In this sample, this clonotype turned up a few times. This chain connects TRBV7-8 to TRBJ2-7, with 8 bases that match TRBD1. Germline loops: CDR1 SGHVS, CDR2 FQNEAQ. The CDR3 length is 16 residues. Losses at the gene ends were 0 bases for V and 7 bases for J; bases not matched to a gene: 11. The CDR3 spells CASSLASGTGSWEQYF. In DNA, the CDR3 is TGTGCCAGCAGCTTAGCATCCGGGACAGGTTCTTGGGAGCAGTACTTC. Complete variable domain (other parts from reference TRBV7-8 and TRBJ2-7): GAGVSQSPRYKVAKRGQDVALRCDPISGHVSLFWYQQALGQGPEFLTYFQNEAQLDKSGLPSDRFFAERPEGSVSTLKIQRTQQEDSAVYLCASSLASGTGSWEQYFGPGTRLTVT.

V is TRBV6-6 and J is TRBJ2-3; possibly TRBD1 or TRBD2 for D (5 bases each). Deletions cut 2 bases from V and 6 bases from J, with 21 bases between. CDR1 and CDR2 (germline): MNHNY, SVGAGI (reference sequence). This CDR3 spans 17 amino acids. The CDR3 loop reads CASSYRPVGVTGDTQYF. The CDR3 DNA is TGTGCCAGCAGTTACCGGCCTGTGGGGGTAACGGGGGATACGCAGTATTTT.

This clonotype was found a few times. The chain carries TRBV25-1 and TRBJ2-2, with D possibly TRBD2 on 6 matching bases. Germline loops: CDR1 MGHDK, CDR2 SYGVNS. Trimming took 3 bases from V and 7 from J, leaving 15 bases between them. This CDR3 has 15 amino acids. Here the CDR3 reads CASSDVSGSLGELFF. Written as DNA, the CDR3 is TGTGCCAGCAGTGATGTTAGCGGTTCCCTCGGGGAGCTGTTTTTT. Looking up the rest from reference TRBV25-1 and TRBJ2-2 gives the full variable domain: EADIYQTPRYLVIGTGKKITLECSQTMGHDKMYWYQQDPGMELHLIHYSYGVNSTEKGDLSSESTVSRIRTEHFPLTLESARPSHTSQYLCASSDVSGSLGELFFGEGSRLTVL.

This clonotype was detected only a few times. V and J are TRBV25-1 and TRBJ2-1; TRBD2 matches at 8 bases. In germline, CDR1 is MGHDK, CDR2 SYGVNS. This CDR3 has 13 amino acids. J was trimmed by 7 bases and V by 8 bases; bases with no gene match: 7. The CDR3 loop is CASGRGGYNEQFF. The CDR3 DNA is TGTGCCAGCGGACGGGGGGGCTATAATGAGCAGTTCTTC.